These 27 T cell receptor beta chains were all obtained from the same sample, sequenced in a study of intratumoral heterogeneity in liver cancer. Tumour samples came from separate, distinct regions of the hepatocellular carcinoma nodule. Method: immunoSEQ multiplex PCR; TCRdb's copy keeps in-frame clones and lacks some. The data show several thousand clones, under 60% seen once. The sequenced sample was tumor tissue, obtained before any cancer treatment. Every receptor here comes from a man aged 65-85 years with hepatocellular carcinoma.

The chain recombines TRBV7-2 with TRBJ2-2; D may match TRBD1 or TRBD2 (6 bases each). The CDR3 length is 15 residues. From germline, CDR1 is SGHTA and CDR2 FQGNSA. Trimming cost V 5 bases and J 1 base, with 11 bases left between them. The CDR3 nucleotides are TGTGCCAGCAGCCGGGGGCTGGGGAACACCGGGGAGCTGTTTTTT. This sequence encodes CASSRGLGNTGELFF.

This chain links TRBV6-6 with TRBJ1-6, with 8 bases that match TRBD1. Trimming took 5 bases from V and 12 from J; bases not matched to a gene: 6. Germline CDR1 and CDR2: MNHNY and SVGAGI (reference sequence). The CDR3 loop spans 13 amino acids. This CDR3 reads CASSETGVLPLHF. As DNA, the CDR3 is TGTGCCAGCAGTGAGACAGGGGTTTTACCCCTCCACTTT.

V usage is TRBV2 and J usage is TRBJ1-1; 7 bases are a match to TRBD1. The germline V gene has CDR1 SNHLY and CDR2 FYNNEI. J was trimmed by 5 bases and V by 8 bases; bases with no gene match: 8. CDR3 length equals 13 residues. CDR3 sequence reads: CASPQGRGTEAFF. The CDR3 DNA sequence: TGTGCCAGCCCACAGGGGAGGGGGACTGAAGCTTTCTTT.

The rearrangement links TRBV5-1 to TRBJ1-1, with D tentatively TRBD1 (6 bases). In germline, CDR1 is SGHRS, CDR2 YFSETQ. There are 16 residues in the CDR3. Trimming removed 3 bases at V and 4 bases at J, with 19 bases between. The CDR3 DNA is TGCGCCAGCAGCTCGCATAAAGACAGGTGGGTCACTGAAGCTTTCTTT. It translates to CASSSHKDRWVTEAFF.

The chain uses TRBV18 and TRBJ1-2; D is uncertain. Between the trimmed V and J ends, which lost 3 bases and 7 bases, there was a span of 12 bases. Looked up from germline, CDR1 is KGHSH and CDR2 is LQKENI. This CDR3 is built from 13 residues. CDR3 nucleotide sequence: TGTGCCAGCTCACCTACAAAAGATAGTGGCTACACCTTC. This encodes CASSPTKDSGYTF.

V is TRBV3-1 (or the pseudogene TRBV3-2) and J is TRBJ2-1; 8 bases map to TRBD2. There are 15 residues in the CDR3. Germline assignment: CDR1 LGHDT and CDR2 YNNKEL (reference sequence). V shed 1 base and J 11 bases; nucleotides not matched to a gene: 10. CDR3 DNA: TGTGCCAGCAGCCAAGTAAATAGCGGGGCCCCCAAGCAGTTCTTC. This translates into CASSQVNSGAPKQFF.

The V gene is TRBV27, the J gene TRBJ1-4; D remains ambiguous. This CDR3 region has 15 residues. Trimming shortened V by 2 bases and J by 1 base, and 8 bases separated the two germline ends. Germline V lookup: CDR1 MNHEY, CDR2 SMNVEV (reference sequence). CDR3 sequence (DNA): TGTGCCAGCAGTTTACAGCTTGGAACTAATGAAAAACTGTTTTTT. As protein: CASSLQLGTNEKLFF.

J is TRBJ2-3 and V is TRBV12-3 or TRBV12-4; D possibly uses TRBD1 or TRBD2 (5 bases each). Deletions cut 6 bases from V and 10 bases from J, with 17 bases between. The CDR3 is 13 amino acids. Written as DNA, the CDR3 is TGTGCCAGCAGATACCGGGACCTGAGGGCGCAGTATTTT. It encodes CASRYRDLRAQYF.

The V call is TRBV19, the J call TRBJ2-7; TRBD1 is a possible D gene (7 bases). Germline V gene sequence: CDR1 LNHDA, CDR2 SQIVND (reference sequence). V shed 7 bases and J shed 6 bases, with 10 bases lying between them. This CDR3 is 11 amino acids long. CDR3 sequence: CASIQGGEQYF. The CDR3 coding sequence is TGTGCCAGTATCCAGGGGGGCGAGCAGTACTTC. Full variable domain (rest looked up from reference TRBV19 and TRBJ2-7): DGGITQSPKYLFRKEGQNVTLSCEQNLNHDAMYWYRQDPGQGLRLIYYSQIVNDFQKGDIAEGYSVSREKKESFPLTVTSAQKNPTAFYLCASIQGGEQYFGPGTRLTVT.

This chain uses TRBV7-9 with TRBJ1-1, with a weak D call TRBD1 (6 bases). Germline-derived CDR1 and CDR2 are SEHNR and FQNEAQ (reference sequence). The ends were cut back, 1 base at V and 4 bases at J, with 10 bases in the middle. The CDR3 totals 14 residues. CDR3 sequence: CASSLELGGTEAFF. CDR3 DNA: TGTGCCAGCAGCTTAGAGTTAGGGGGCACTGAAGCTTTCTTT.

The chain employs TRBV30 and TRBJ1-3, with D possibly being TRBD1 (5 bases). V was pared by 2 bases and J by 4 bases, with 12 bases between. CDR1 is GTSNPN, CDR2 SVGIG, per germline (reference sequence). There are 14 residues in the CDR3. The CDR3 is CAWSKQGYGNTIYF. In DNA, the CDR3 is TGTGCCTGGAGTAAGCAGGGTTACGGAAACACCATATATTTT.

The gene calls are TRBV18 and TRBJ2-5; unclear D gene. V was pared by 2 bases and J by 1 base, with 8 bases between. CDR3 length: 14 amino acids. Germline V gene data show CDR1 as KGHSH and CDR2 as LQKENI. CDR3 bases: TGTGCCAGCTCACCAAAGGCGGCCCAAGAGACCCAGTACTTC. This sequence encodes CASSPKAAQETQYF.

This chain links TRBV6-1 with TRBJ1-5; D gene ambiguous. The CDR3 spans 15 residues. Germline loops: CDR1 MNHNS, CDR2 SASEGT. Trimming shortened V by 0 bases and J by 6 bases, and 12 bases separated the two germline ends. The CDR3 bases are TGTGCCAGCAGTGAAGCCACCTTAAAGGGTCAGCCCCAGCATTTT. It codes for CASSEATLKGQPQHF.

The sample holds a few counts of this clone. Here the CDR3 reads CATPGLAKNIQYF. CDR3 DNA sequence: TGTGCCACCCCCGGCTTAGCCAAAAACATTCAGTACTTC. This chain connects TRBV28 to TRBJ2-4; no firm D call. The CDR3 consists of 13 residues. Looked up from germline, CDR1 is MDHEN and CDR2 is SYDVKM. V dropped 10 bases and J dropped 0 bases, with 10 bases sitting between them.

Only a few counts were recorded for this clone. The chain employs TRBV6-5 and TRBJ1-1; D remains unclear. The length of the CDR3 is 14 residues. Trimming left V 2 bases short and J 1 base short, with 8 bases between. Germline loops: CDR1 MNHEY, CDR2 SVGAGI. This CDR3 is CASSYEGWNTEAFF. DNA for the CDR3: TGTGCCAGCAGTTACGAAGGGTGGAACACTGAAGCTTTCTTT.

The chain combines TRBV7-3 with TRBJ1-1; no firm D call. The CDR3 runs to 13 residues. CDR1 SGHTA and CDR2 FQGTGA come from the germline V gene. The V gene lost 5 bases and the J gene lost 3 bases, with 10 bases spanning the gap. The CDR3 bases are TGTGCCAGCAGCAAGACGGACGACACTGAAGCTTTCTTT. It translates to CASSKTDDTEAFF.

By share of the sample, this clone is medium-sized. The chain recombines TRBV7-8 with TRBJ1-4; the D is unclear. The CDR3 runs to 13 residues. V shed 3 bases and J shed 7 bases, with 9 bases lying between them. Germline V CDR1 and CDR2: SGHVS, FQNEAQ. Written as DNA, the CDR3 is TGTGCCAGCAGCTTGGGAGGTTTTGAAAAACTGTTTTTT. Translated: CASSLGGFEKLFF. The full variable domain, rest sourced from reference TRBV7-8 and TRBJ1-4, is GAGVSQSPRYKVAKRGQDVALRCDPISGHVSLFWYQQALGQGPEFLTYFQNEAQLDKSGLPSDRFFAERPEGSVSTLKIQRTQQEDSAVYLCASSLGGFEKLFFGSGTQLSVL.

This clone was counted between two and nine times. The rearrangement uses TRBV3-1 (or the pseudogene TRBV3-2) and TRBJ2-1; 12 positions agree with TRBD2. The CDR3 sequence is 15 residues long. Trimming at V came to 5 bases and at J to 3 bases, leaving 2 bases not matched to a gene. Germline V lookup: CDR1 LGHDT, CDR2 YNNKEL (reference sequence). The DNA for the CDR3 is TGTGCCAGCAGCGAACTAGCGGGGGGCTACAATGAGCAGTTCTTC. Protein: CASSELAGGYNEQFF.

This rearrangement joins TRBV7-8 to TRBJ2-7; the D is unclear. Germline CDR1 and CDR2: SGHVS and FQNEAQ. The germline V and J ends were trimmed by 0 bases and 2 bases, with 11 bases remaining between them. The CDR3 is made up of 15 amino acids. The CDR3, as DNA: TGTGCCAGCAGCTTAGCCCACCCGAGTCCCTACGAGCAGTACGTC. It yields the protein CASSLAHPSPYEQYV.

This clone was seen more than once but under ten times. V is TRBV7-2 and J is TRBJ2-7; tentative D call: TRBD1 (6 bases). V lost 1 base, J lost 2 bases, and 18 bases lay in between. The CDR3 sequence is 17 residues long. The germline gives CDR1 SGHTA, CDR2 FQGNSA. This chain's CDR3 is CASSLDLLAGATYEQYF. CDR3 nucleotides: TGTGCCAGCAGCTTAGATCTTCTGGCAGGGGCTACCTACGAGCAGTACTTC.

V usage is TRBV7-3 and J usage is TRBJ2-2; 10 bases are a match to TRBD2. The CDR3 contains 15 residues. Trimming removed 5 bases from V and 4 bases from J; junction bases left unmatched: 4. Looked up from germline, CDR1 is SGHTA and CDR2 is FQGTGA. The CDR3 DNA follows: TGTGCCAGCAGCCCTAGCGGGGGCCGCACCGGGGAGCTGTTTTTT. Residues: CASSPSGGRTGELFF.

The V gene is TRBV5-1, the J gene TRBJ2-5, with D possibly TRBD2 on 6 matching bases. Germline CDR1 is SGHRS and CDR2 is YFSETQ. Deletions cut 0 bases from V and 0 bases from J, with 12 bases between. This CDR3 comprises 16 residues. CDR3: CASSLDRGSHQETQYF. The CDR3 DNA reads TGCGCCAGCAGCTTGGACCGGGGGAGCCACCAAGAGACCCAGTACTTC.

This clone showed up just once. Here the CDR3 reads CASSLWGPSNTGELFF. DNA for the CDR3: TGCGCCAGCAGCTTGTGGGGACCTTCGAACACCGGGGAGCTGTTTTTT. V and J are TRBV5-1 and TRBJ2-2; D is perhaps TRBD1 or TRBD2 (5 bases each). Germline V lookup: CDR1 SGHRS, CDR2 YFSETQ. The germline V and J ends were trimmed by 1 base and 0 bases, with 10 bases remaining between them. The CDR3 consists of 16 residues.

In its sample, this clone is medium-sized. This sequence joins TRBV6-5 and TRBJ1-4, with 10 bases aligning to TRBD1. The germline gives CDR1 MNHEY, CDR2 SVGAGI. V was clipped by 10 bases and J by 7 bases; unmatched bases: 6. The CDR3 runs to 13 residues. DNA for the CDR3: TGTGCCACCAGCGGGACAGGGGTTGAAAAACTGTTTTTT. Translating gives CATSGTGVEKLFF.

The rearrangement links TRBV19 to TRBJ2-5; TRBD2 might be the D (5 bases). This CDR3 region has 15 residues. CDR1 and CDR2 from the germline V gene are LNHDA and SQIVND (reference sequence). V was trimmed by 3 bases and J by 6 bases, leaving 17 bases between them. CDR3 residues: CASSIVGADGKTQYF. The CDR3 DNA reads TGTGCCAGTAGTATTGTAGGAGCGGACGGGAAGACCCAGTACTTC.

This chain uses TRBV19 with TRBJ1-5; D not resolved. The V and J ends lost 1 base and 1 base respectively, with 20 bases between them. The V gene's germline CDR1 is LNHDA and CDR2 SQIVND (reference sequence). The CDR3 spans 19 residues. The CDR3 here is CASSIAPGFKAWSNQPQHF. The CDR3 nucleotides are TGTGCCAGTAGTATAGCCCCCGGGTTTAAGGCCTGGAGCAATCAGCCCCAGCATTTT. Drawing the rest from reference TRBV19 and TRBJ1-5, the complete variable domain is DGGITQSPKYLFRKEGQNVTLSCEQNLNHDAMYWYRQDPGQGLRLIYYSQIVNDFQKGDIAEGYSVSREKKESFPLTVTSAQKNPTAFYLCASSIAPGFKAWSNQPQHFGDGTRLSIL.

This chain joins TRBV28 and TRBJ2-3, with TRBD2 identical over 9 bases. CDR3 size: 17 residues. With V trimmed by 6 bases and J by 4 bases, 14 bases remained unmatched. The germline V gene has CDR1 MDHEN and CDR2 SYDVKM. The CDR3 spells CASRPRGRGGRADTQYF. The DNA for the CDR3 is TGTGCCAGCAGGCCCCGGGGGCGGGGGGGCCGTGCAGATACGCAGTATTTT.